Below are 23 T cell receptor beta chains sequenced from a single sample in a study of long-term antiretroviral therapy in people with HIV. Samples were assayed with immunoSEQ v3.0 at survey level. Generated by immunoSEQ multiplex PCR, the TCRdb table keeps only in-frame clones and is missing some. The sample lists tens of thousands of clones; 90% to 95% were seen once. Sequencing used unsorted PBMCs, obtained 3.7 years after starting antiretroviral therapy. These receptors were taken from a woman aged 50 to 60 with HIV.

The V call is TRBV19, the J call TRBJ1-5; TRBD1 might be the D (5 bases). Germline values: CDR1 LNHDA, CDR2 SQIVND (reference sequence). The CDR3 sequence is 13 residues long. The ends were cut back, 7 bases at V and 5 bases at J, with 12 bases in the middle. DNA of the CDR3: TGTGCCAGTAACCAGGGTCGGGATCAGCCCCAGCATTTT. Its protein is CASNQGRDQPQHF.

The chain carries TRBV19 and TRBJ1-3; 10 bases line up with TRBD1. The CDR3 sequence is 15 residues long. Losses at the gene ends were 9 bases for V and 0 bases for J; bases not matched to a gene: 5. Germline V lookup: CDR1 LNHDA, CDR2 SQIVND (reference sequence). CDR3 nucleotide sequence: TGTGCCAGCCAGGACAGGGGGATCTCTGGAAACACCATATATTTT. Encoded protein: CASQDRGISGNTIYF. The full variable domain, its missing parts supplied by reference TRBV19 and TRBJ1-3, is DGGITQSPKYLFRKEGQNVTLSCEQNLNHDAMYWYRQDPGQGLRLIYYSQIVNDFQKGDIAEGYSVSREKKESFPLTVTSAQKNPTAFYLCASQDRGISGNTIYFGEGSWLTVV.

V is TRBV7-8 and J is TRBJ2-5, with D possibly TRBD2 on 5 matching bases. Germline CDR1 is SGHVS and CDR2 is FQNEAQ. Trimming cost V 5 bases and J 5 bases, with 18 bases left between them. There are 15 residues in the CDR3. CDR3 DNA: TGTGCCAGCAGCGTGAGCCCCCAGCCGGGGGAGACCCAGTACTTC. Its protein is CASSVSPQPGETQYF.

The J gene is TRBJ2-1, the V gene TRBV18, with TRBD2 matching over 9 bases. The CDR3 totals 13 residues. The germline V gene has CDR1 KGHSH and CDR2 LQKENI. The junction had 6 bases not matched to a gene; V was cut back by 11 bases and J by 4 bases. The CDR3 here is CAGSGGLYNEQFF. The CDR3 region has the DNA TGTGCCGGTAGCGGGGGATTGTACAATGAGCAGTTCTTC.

This clone is a singleton in its sample. V gene TRBV7-2 combines with J gene TRBJ1-1, with TRBD1 as a possible D gene (5 bases). Trimming removed 5 bases at V and 7 bases at J, with 14 bases between. The CDR3 length is 13 residues. Per germline, CDR1 SGHTA and CDR2 FQGNSA. The CDR3 sequence: CASSPEVRVEAFF. The CDR3 region has the DNA TGTGCCAGCAGCCCAGAAGTCAGGGTTGAAGCTTTCTTT. Full variable domain (outside the CDR3, taken from reference TRBV7-2 and TRBJ1-1): GAGVSQSPSNKVTEKGKDVELRCDPISGHTALYWYRQSLGQGLEFLIYFQGNSAPDKSGLPSDRFSAERTGGSVSTLTIQRTQQEDSAVYLCASSPEVRVEAFFGQGTRLTVV.

This clone came up once. The chain couples TRBV11-3 to TRBJ2-1; D possibly uses TRBD1 or TRBD2 (5 bases each). Trimming stripped 4 bases from V and 6 bases from J, with 16 bases between. CDR1 SGHNT and CDR2 YENEEA come from the germline V gene. The CDR3 covers 15 residues. The CDR3 bases are TGTGCCAGCAGCTCCGGGTTAGGGACCGTCAATGAGCAGTTCTTC. Its translation: CASSSGLGTVNEQFF.

The genes are TRBV2 and TRBJ1-5; D possibly corresponds to TRBD1 (6 bases). The CDR3 extends over 15 amino acids. Germline CDR1 is SNHLY and CDR2 is FYNNEI. V was trimmed by 6 bases and J by 2 bases, leaving 14 bases between them. The CDR3 sequence: CASRTQGHRNQPQHF. In nucleotides, the CDR3 is TGTGCCAGCAGGACCCAGGGGCATCGCAATCAGCCCCAGCATTTT. Combining the CDR3 with reference TRBV2 and TRBJ1-5 gives the whole variable domain EPEVTQTPSHQVTQMGQEVILRCVPISNHLYFYWYRQILGQKVEFLVSFYNNEISEKSEIFDDQFSVERPDGSNFTLKIRSTKLEDSAMYFCASRTQGHRNQPQHFGDGTRLSIL.

The gene calls are TRBV11-2 and TRBJ2-7; D might be TRBD2 (5 bases). Trimming took 1 base from V and 5 from J, leaving 12 bases between them. CDR1 and CDR2 (germline): SGHAT, FQNNGV. The CDR3 runs to 14 residues. CDR3 coding DNA: TGTGCCAGCAGCTTAGGTACGGGAAACCACGAGCAGTACTTC. This sequence encodes CASSLGTGNHEQYF.

The chain carries TRBV5-6 and TRBJ2-7; D not resolved. From germline, CDR1 is SGHDT and CDR2 YYEEEE. Trimming left V 1 base short and J 4 bases short, with 12 bases between. This CDR3 spans 14 amino acids. CDR3 DNA sequence: TGTGCCAGCAGCTTGACGCGGACCAGGTACGAGCAGTACTTC. It codes for CASSLTRTRYEQYF.

The genes are TRBV19 and TRBJ1-6; D might be TRBD1 (5 bases). The CDR3 is made up of 16 amino acids. The V gene's germline CDR1 is LNHDA and CDR2 SQIVND (reference sequence). V gave up 1 base and J gave up 10 bases, with 17 bases separating them. In DNA, the CDR3 is TGTGCCAGTAGTATAGCCCCGAGTTCGGACAAGTCACCCCTCCACTTT. Residues: CASSIAPSSDKSPLHF.

The chain recombines TRBV2 with TRBJ2-5; 12 positions agree with TRBD2. The junction had 12 bases not matched to a gene; V was cut back by 6 bases and J by 1 base. Germline CDR1 reads SNHLY; CDR2 reads FYNNEI. The CDR3 is made up of 18 amino acids. In nucleotides, the CDR3 is TGTGCCAGCAGGGCCCGACTAGCGGGGGCTTCTTCCCAAGAGACCCAGTACTTC. Its protein product is CASRARLAGASSQETQYF.

The chain is built from TRBV7-8 and TRBJ1-6; D not certain. From germline, CDR1 is SGHVS and CDR2 FQNEAQ. V lost 3 bases, J lost 9 bases, and 15 bases lay in between. The CDR3 runs to 15 residues. Written as DNA, the CDR3 is TGTGCCAGCAGCTTGGGCGCGGCTACGGGTTCACCCCTCCACTTT. Protein sequence: CASSLGAATGSPLHF.

The chain joins TRBV5-1 to TRBJ1-5; 10 nucleotides match TRBD1. Losses at the gene ends were 4 bases for V and 3 bases for J; bases not matched to a gene: 4. CDR3 size: 15 residues. The germline V gene has CDR1 SGHRS and CDR2 YFSETQ. DNA of the CDR3: TGCGCCAGCAGCAAGACAGGGGGCGTCAATCAGCCCCAGCATTTT. Amino acids: CASSKTGGVNQPQHF.

The chain carries TRBV4-3 and TRBJ1-6; no reliable D call. V lost 1 base, J lost 5 bases, and 12 bases lay in between. Germline values: CDR1 LGHNA, CDR2 YSLEER. The CDR3 has 16 residues. The CDR3 here is CASSQVLEVDNSPLHF. The CDR3 nucleotides read TGCGCCAGCAGCCAAGTCCTCGAGGTCGATAATTCACCCCTCCACTTT.

The chain uses TRBV10-3 and TRBJ1-1, with no clear D. CDR3 length: 13 residues. CDR1 is ENHRY and CDR2 is SYGVKD in the germline V gene. Trimming took 9 bases from V and 0 from J, leaving 11 bases between them. CDR3 in DNA: TGTGCCATTTGCAGAGACATGAACACTGAAGCTTTCTTT. Its protein product is CAICRDMNTEAFF.

The genes are TRBV6-6 and TRBJ1-2; 8 bases line up with TRBD1. With V trimmed by 6 bases and J by 3 bases, 9 bases remained unmatched. The germline V gene encodes CDR1 MNHNY and CDR2 SVGAGI (reference sequence). This CDR3 comprises 15 residues. CDR3 coding DNA: TGTGCCAGCAGGAAGACAGGGGCCCAAGACTATGGCTACACCTTC. This gives the protein CASRKTGAQDYGYTF.

V is TRBV10-2 and J is TRBJ2-5, with 12 bases lining up with TRBD1. Germline V gene data show CDR1 as WSHSY and CDR2 as SAAADI. CDR3 length equals 17 residues. Unmatched junction bases numbered 5, after V lost 0 bases and J lost 3 bases. The CDR3: CASSESTGTGGEETQYF. As DNA, the CDR3 is TGCGCCAGCAGTGAGTCGACCGGGACAGGGGGCGAAGAGACCCAGTACTTC.

The chain links TRBV19 to TRBJ1-2; TRBD1 matches at 7 bases. The CDR3 has 15 amino acids. CDR1 and CDR2 from the germline V gene are LNHDA and SQIVND (reference sequence). The V and J ends lost 4 bases and 6 bases, in that order; junction bases with no gene match: 11. CDR3 sequence reads: CASSTGTDYEDGYTF. The CDR3 region has the DNA TGTGCCAGTAGTACCGGGACAGATTATGAAGATGGCTACACCTTC.

J is TRBJ1-5 and V is TRBV6-1; TRBD1 agrees at 7 bases. CDR3 length equals 17 residues. Germline lookup yields CDR1 MNHNS and CDR2 SASEGT. With V trimmed by 1 base and J by 2 bases, 8 bases remained unmatched. CDR3 sequence (DNA): TGTGCCAGCAGTGAAGGCGGAGGGGGCGCGGGCAATCAGCCCCAGCATTTT. Its protein product is CASSEGGGGAGNQPQHF.

J is TRBJ2-5 and V is TRBV4-1; 7 bases agree with TRBD2. This CDR3 spans 16 amino acids. From germline, CDR1 is MGHRA and CDR2 YSYEKL. The V segment lost 2 bases and the J segment 2 bases; nucleotides outside the gene matches: 8. The CDR3 loop reads CASSQILLGLQETQYF. CDR3 DNA: TGCGCCAGCAGCCAAATACTCCTGGGACTACAAGAGACCCAGTACTTC.

This sequence joins TRBV23-1 and TRBJ2-7, with D possibly being TRBD1 or TRBD2 (5 bases each). TRBV23-1 is an open reading frame whose function is uncertain. The CDR3 loop spans 13 amino acids. The ends were cut back, 0 bases at V and 5 bases at J, with 8 bases in the middle. The CDR3 region has the DNA TGCGCCAGCAGTCAATCCCGGGGACACGAGCAGTACTTC. Its protein is CASSQSRGHEQYF.

The rearrangement links TRBV9 to TRBJ2-7; TRBD2 agrees at 9 bases. CDR3 length: 16 residues. The ends lost 1 base at V and 1 base at J; junction bases unmatched: 6. CDR1 is SGDLS, CDR2 YYNGEE, per germline. The CDR3 here is CASSVFAGGVSYEQYF. The CDR3 coding sequence is TGTGCCAGCAGCGTATTCGCGGGGGGGGTATCCTACGAGCAGTACTTC.

The chain has TRBV6-5 and TRBJ2-5; the D call may be TRBD1 or TRBD2 (6 bases each). Trimming took off 2 bases at V and 5 bases at J, with 12 bases between the two ends. Germline CDR1 is MNHEY and CDR2 is SVGAGI. The CDR3 is 14 amino acids. CDR3 nucleotide sequence: TGTGCCAGCAGTTACGGGGGGCTTGAGGAGACCCAGTACTTC. Its translation: CASSYGGLEETQYF.